A single sample gave rise to the 25 T cell receptor beta chains below, sequenced in a study of shared clonotypes between healthy human individuals. Naive CD8 cells, CD45RO-negative and positively selected for CCR7, excluded terminally differentiated effector memory CD45RA+ cells. Profiled with immunoSEQ multiplex PCR; TCRdb holds only in-frame clones, not every one. This table has nearly 2 million clones, about 94% appearing once. The sequencing sample was made of naive CD8+ T cells sorted from blood. The origin of the receptors is a young man in good health.

The chain combines TRBV11-2 with TRBJ1-1; a possible D gene is TRBD1 (5 bases). CDR3 length equals 14 residues. Between the trimmed V and J ends, which lost 1 base and 6 bases, there was a span of 12 bases. Germline V gene data show CDR1 as SGHAT and CDR2 as FQNNGV. The CDR3 DNA is TGTGCCAGCAGCTTAGGTTGGGGGAGCGCTGAAGCTTTCTTT. Translating gives CASSLGWGSAEAFF.

As regards this clone: Other nucleotide sequences from this sample produce the same CDR3. This chain joins TRBV7-9 and TRBJ1-6; 11 bases match TRBD1. The CDR3 length is 14 residues. The germline V gene has CDR1 SEHNR and CDR2 FQNEAQ (reference sequence). V lost 4 bases to trimming and J lost 8 bases; unmatched junction nucleotides: 1. The CDR3 bases are TGTGCCAGCAGCTCGGGACAGGGGGATTCACCCCTCCACTTT. Encoded protein: CASSSGQGDSPLHF.

The V gene is TRBV5-1, the J gene TRBJ2-5; D uncertain. The CDR3 is 14 amino acids. Trimming stripped 3 bases from V and 1 base from J, with 10 bases between. Germline values: CDR1 SGHRS, CDR2 YFSETQ. This CDR3 reads CASSSIAVQETQYF. CDR3 bases: TGCGCCAGCAGCTCAATAGCAGTCCAAGAGACCCAGTACTTC.

Remarks on this clone: Different DNA sequences within this sample yield the same CDR3. This chain joins TRBV9 and TRBJ1-1, with a possible D match to TRBD1 (5 bases). From germline, CDR1 is SGDLS and CDR2 YYNGEE. V was trimmed by 0 bases and J by 4 bases, leaving 10 bases between them. CDR3 length equals 14 residues. The chain's CDR3 is CASSVDGGGTEAFF. In DNA, the CDR3 is TGTGCCAGCAGCGTAGATGGGGGGGGCACTGAAGCTTTCTTT.

V and J are TRBV27 and TRBJ2-2; 9 bases map to TRBD1. The length of the CDR3 is 14 residues. V lost 7 bases, J lost 6 bases, and 6 bases stayed unmatched. Germline CDR1 reads MNHEY; CDR2 reads SMNVEV (reference sequence). This chain's CDR3 is CASIETGGSGELFF. In DNA form, the CDR3 reads TGTGCCAGCATTGAGACAGGGGGATCCGGGGAGCTGTTTTTT.

V and J are TRBV4-3 and TRBJ1-1; TRBD1 matches 7 bases. The J segment lost 5 bases and the V segment lost 0 bases, leaving 15 bases of the junction unmatched. The CDR3 consists of 18 residues. CDR1 and CDR2 from the germline V gene are LGHNA and YSLEER. CDR3 sequence: CASSQDLTGFLEWTEAFF. DNA for the CDR3: TGCGCCAGCAGCCAAGACTTGACAGGGTTCCTTGAATGGACTGAAGCTTTCTTT.

The J gene is TRBJ2-5, the V gene TRBV7-9; 11 positions agree with TRBD2. This CDR3 spans 17 amino acids. Looked up from germline, CDR1 is SEHNR and CDR2 is FQNEAQ (reference sequence). The junction had 14 bases not matched to a gene; V was cut back by 7 bases and J by 4 bases. The CDR3, as DNA: TGTGCCAGCACCTCGTCGCTAGCGGGGGGTATTTTAGAGACCCAGTACTTC. It is translated as CASTSSLAGGILETQYF.

The chain joins TRBV6-5 to TRBJ1-2, with TRBD1 matching over 11 bases. This CDR3 spans 13 amino acids. Germline V gene sequence: CDR1 MNHEY, CDR2 SVGAGI. Trimming removed 7 bases from V and 6 bases from J; junction bases left unmatched: 4. The CDR3 here is CASTRTGGNGYTF. Here the CDR3 DNA reads TGTGCCAGCACCCGGACAGGGGGCAATGGCTACACCTTC.

This clone was seen only once. This sequence joins TRBV27 and TRBJ1-1; a weak D match, TRBD1 (6 bases). Germline V gives CDR1 MNHEY, CDR2 SMNVEV (reference sequence). The V gene lost 5 bases and the J gene lost 0 bases, with 16 bases spanning the gap. The CDR3 spans 16 residues. The CDR3 sequence: CASSPGPGTLNTEAFF. The CDR3 coding sequence is TGTGCCAGCAGTCCTGGCCCCGGGACACTGAACACTGAAGCTTTCTTT.

The rearrangement joins TRBV10-1 to TRBJ1-6, with D unresolved. V was cut by 7 bases and J by 6 bases, with 10 bases left in between. Per germline, CDR1 WNHNN and CDR2 SYGVQD (reference sequence). There are 13 residues in the CDR3. CDR3 residues: CASNLDFNSPLHF. CDR3 coding DNA: TGCGCCAGCAATCTGGATTTTAATTCACCCCTCCACTTT.

The chain has TRBV4-1 and TRBJ2-7; D is undetermined. CDR1 and CDR2 (germline): MGHRA, YSYEKL. V was shortened by 4 bases and J by 5 bases, with 18 bases between the two germline ends. The CDR3 sequence is 15 residues long. The CDR3 nucleotides read TGCGCCAGCAGCCTCAGACTCCCGGAAGGCAACGAGCAGTACTTC. Amino acid sequence: CASSLRLPEGNEQYF.

The rearrangement uses TRBV7-9 and TRBJ2-1; D is undetermined. This CDR3 has 13 residues. The ends were cut back, 5 bases at V and 3 bases at J, with 8 bases in the middle. Germline CDR1 SEHNR, CDR2 FQNEAQ (reference sequence). The CDR3 bases are TGTGCCAGCAGCGCCCCTATCTACAATGAGCAGTTCTTC. It is translated as CASSAPIYNEQFF.

The genes are TRBV19 and TRBJ2-2; 10 bases are a match to TRBD2. CDR3 length: 15 amino acids. Germline assignment: CDR1 LNHDA and CDR2 SQIVND (reference sequence). With 6 bases clipped from V and 0 bases from J, the junction kept 1 base outside the gene matches. CDR3 region: CASSGLAANTGELFF. Here the CDR3 DNA reads TGTGCCAGTAGCGGACTAGCGGCGAACACCGGGGAGCTGTTTTTT.

The V gene is TRBV27, the J gene TRBJ1-2; D is perhaps TRBD1 (6 bases). Germline CDR1 reads MNHEY; CDR2 reads SMNVEV (reference sequence). The CDR3 runs 16 residues. V was pared by 5 bases and J by 4 bases, with 20 bases between. Here the CDR3 DNA reads TGTGCCAGCAGTCCGTCGGTGGGGGCTAAGTCCTATGGCTACACCTTC. Its translation: CASSPSVGAKSYGYTF.

The chain couples TRBV7-9 to TRBJ1-1; the D gene is possibly TRBD1 (5 bases). The CDR3 covers 17 residues. Germline values: CDR1 SEHNR, CDR2 FQNEAQ (reference sequence). The germline V and J ends were trimmed by 4 bases and 8 bases, with 26 bases remaining between them. CDR3 loop: CASSSPSGLDRYEEAFF. In DNA form, the CDR3 reads TGTGCCAGCAGCTCCCCCTCGGGTCTTGACAGATACGAGGAAGCTTTCTTT.

This clone was seen just once. V usage is TRBV5-6 and J usage is TRBJ1-4; weak D call: TRBD1 (5 bases). The V gene lost 6 bases and the J gene lost 7 bases, with 16 bases spanning the gap. The length of the CDR3 is 14 residues. Germline CDR1 reads SGHDT; CDR2 reads YYEEEE. The CDR3 bases are TGTGCCAGCACCCCGGGGGGGGTCACTGAAAAACTGTTTTTT. It is translated as CASTPGGVTEKLFF.

This clone was seen once. The CDR3 here is CASSWEGGEQYF. CDR3 sequence (DNA): TGTGCCAGCAGCTGGGAGGGCGGCGAGCAGTACTTC. The rearrangement joins TRBV25-1 to TRBJ2-7; 7 bases are a match to TRBD2. Trimming removed 6 bases from V and 6 bases from J; junction bases left unmatched: 5. Per the germline V gene, CDR1 is MGHDK and CDR2 is SYGVNS. This CDR3 contains 12 residues.

The V call is TRBV6-4, the J call TRBJ1-3; D ambiguous. Trimming left V 2 bases short and J 0 bases short, with 11 bases between. This CDR3 is built from 16 residues. The germline V gene encodes CDR1 MRHNA and CDR2 SNTAGT. CDR3 nucleotides: TGTGCCAGCAGTGACCGAAAGTATTGCTCTGGAAACACCATATATTTT. Its translation: CASSDRKYCSGNTIYF.

This rearrangement joins TRBV5-1 to TRBJ2-2, with TRBD2 matching over 13 bases. V lost 4 bases, J lost 3 bases, and 6 bases stayed unmatched. CDR3 length: 17 amino acids. Per the germline V gene, CDR1 is SGHRS and CDR2 is YFSETQ. Written as DNA, the CDR3 is TGCGCCAGCAGCGGCGGACTAGCGGGAGAGGACACCGGGGAGCTGTTTTTT. This translates into CASSGGLAGEDTGELFF.

The V and J genes are TRBV29-1 and TRBJ1-2; no firm D call. Germline values: CDR1 SQVTM, CDR2 ANQGSEA. Trimming removed 3 bases from V and 7 bases from J, with 12 bases in between. The CDR3 contains 12 residues. CDR3 bases: TGCAGCGTTGAGGCGTGGATTGGTGGCTACACCTTC. Residues: CSVEAWIGGYTF. Supplemented by reference TRBV29-1 and TRBJ1-2, the full variable domain reads SAVISQKPSRDICQRGTSLTIQCQVDSQVTMMFWYRQQPGQSLTLIATANQGSEATYESGFVIDKFPISRPNLTFSTLTVSNMSPEDSSIYLCSVEAWIGGYTFGSGTRLTVV.

V is TRBV19 and J is TRBJ1-2, with D perhaps matching TRBD1 (5 bases). Trimming left V 1 base short and J 8 bases short, with 8 bases between. From germline, CDR1 is LNHDA and CDR2 SQIVND (reference sequence). The CDR3 loop spans 12 amino acids. This chain's CDR3 is CASSIGGEGYTF. In nucleotides, the CDR3 is TGTGCCAGTAGTATAGGAGGGGAAGGCTACACCTTC.

The chain links TRBV21-1 to TRBJ2-1; the D call in the table, TRBD1, was not verified against the DNA. TRBV21-1 constitutes a pseudogene. CDR3 length: 15 residues. CDR3 in amino acids: CASTTGQSSYNEQFF. The CDR3 DNA reads as TGTGCCAGCACCACAGGACAGAGCTCCTACAATGAGCAGTTCTTC.

This clone was counted a single time. The genes are TRBV7-6 and TRBJ2-7, with 7 bases aligning to TRBD2. Losses at the gene ends were 5 bases for V and 0 bases for J; bases not matched to a gene: 10. The CDR3 contains 16 residues. The germline CDR1 and CDR2 sequences are SGHVS and FNYEAQ. For the CDR3, the DNA is TGTGCCAGCAGCCCCTGGGAGGGGTTGAGCTCCTACGAGCAGTACTTC. Translating gives CASSPWEGLSSYEQYF.

The chain couples TRBV5-6 to TRBJ1-1; D uncertain. Germline CDR1 reads SGHDT; CDR2 reads YYEEEE. Deletions cut 6 bases from V and 2 bases from J, with 14 bases between. This CDR3 is built from 14 residues. The CDR3 is CASTTPAVNTEAFF. CDR3 DNA: TGTGCCAGCACCACCCCAGCTGTAAACACTGAAGCTTTCTTT.

The genes are TRBV2 and TRBJ2-3; 7 bases align to TRBD1. This CDR3 spans 13 amino acids. Losses at the gene ends were 11 bases for V and 2 bases for J; bases not matched to a gene: 7. Germline V gene data show CDR1 as SNHLY and CDR2 as FYNNEI. The CDR3 here is CAVGTEHTDTQYF. The DNA for the CDR3 is TGTGCCGTGGGGACAGAACACACAGATACGCAGTATTTT.